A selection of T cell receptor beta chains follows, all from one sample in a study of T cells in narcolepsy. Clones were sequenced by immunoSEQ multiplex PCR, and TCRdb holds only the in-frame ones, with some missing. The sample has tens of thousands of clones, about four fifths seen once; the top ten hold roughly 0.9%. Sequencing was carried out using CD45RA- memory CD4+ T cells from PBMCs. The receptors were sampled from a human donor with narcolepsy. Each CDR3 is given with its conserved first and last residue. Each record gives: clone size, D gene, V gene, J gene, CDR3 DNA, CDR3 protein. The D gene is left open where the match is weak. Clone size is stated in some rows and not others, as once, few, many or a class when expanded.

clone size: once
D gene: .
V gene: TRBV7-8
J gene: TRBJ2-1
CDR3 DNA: TGTGCCAGCAGCTTTAGGAGAACCTACAATGAGCAGTTCTTC
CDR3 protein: CASSFRRTYNEQFF

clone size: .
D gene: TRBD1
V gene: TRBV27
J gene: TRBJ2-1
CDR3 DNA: TGTGCCAGCAGTCCCGGACAGGCCTACAATGAGCAGTTCTTC
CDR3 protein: CASSPGQAYNEQFF

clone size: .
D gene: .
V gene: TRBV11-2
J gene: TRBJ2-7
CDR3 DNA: TGTGCCAGCAGCCTCCGGGACGAGCAGTACTTC
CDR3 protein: CASSLRDEQYF

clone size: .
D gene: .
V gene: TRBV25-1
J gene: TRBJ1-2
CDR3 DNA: TGTGCCAGCAGTGAACGTCTGATGGGCTACACCTTC
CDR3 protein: CASSERLMGYTF

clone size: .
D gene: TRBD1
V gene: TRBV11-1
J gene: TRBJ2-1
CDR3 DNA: TGTGCCAGCAGCACCACACAGGGGGATATAGGCAATGAGCAGTTCTTC
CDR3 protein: CASSTTQGDIGNEQFF

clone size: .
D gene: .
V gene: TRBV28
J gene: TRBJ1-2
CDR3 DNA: TGTGCCAGCAGGCCTGACTCCGGGGCCCTGTCATATGGCTACACCTTC
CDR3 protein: CASRPDSGALSYGYTF

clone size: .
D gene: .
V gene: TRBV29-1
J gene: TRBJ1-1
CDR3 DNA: TGCAGCGTTGAGTATGGGAGCACTGAAGCTTTCTTT
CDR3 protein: CSVEYGSTEAFF

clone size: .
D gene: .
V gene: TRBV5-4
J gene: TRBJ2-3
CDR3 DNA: TGTGCCAGCAGCTTGGGCGGGGGCTACACAGATACGCAGTATTTT
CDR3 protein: CASSLGGGYTDTQYF

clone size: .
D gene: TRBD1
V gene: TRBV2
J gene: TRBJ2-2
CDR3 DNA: TGTGCCAGCAAGCCTAGTAGGGGGCAGTCGGACACCGGGGAGCTGTTTTTT
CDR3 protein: CASKPSRGQSDTGELFF

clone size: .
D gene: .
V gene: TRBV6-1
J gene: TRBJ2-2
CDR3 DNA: TGTGCCAGCAGTGTCTCCAGGGGGGGCTCCTACACCGGGGAGCTGTTTTTT
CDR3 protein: CASSVSRGGSYTGELFF

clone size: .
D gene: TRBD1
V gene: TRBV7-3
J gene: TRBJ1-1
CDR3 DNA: TGTGCCAGCAGCTTAACGAAGGACAGGGTCACTGAAGCTTTCTTT
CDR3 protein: CASSLTKDRVTEAFF

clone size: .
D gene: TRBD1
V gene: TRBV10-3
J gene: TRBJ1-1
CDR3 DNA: TGTGCCATCAGTGAAAAAGGGGGCGAGAACACTGAAGCTTTCTTT
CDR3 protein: CAISEKGGENTEAFF

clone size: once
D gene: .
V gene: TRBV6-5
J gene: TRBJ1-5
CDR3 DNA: TGTGCCAGCAGTGAAACCGGGGGCGATCAGCCCCAGCATTTT
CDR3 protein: CASSETGGDQPQHF

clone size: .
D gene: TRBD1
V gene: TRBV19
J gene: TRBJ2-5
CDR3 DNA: TGTGCCAGTAGTGCTGGACAGGGGGAAGAGACCCAGTACTTC
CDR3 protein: CASSAGQGEETQYF

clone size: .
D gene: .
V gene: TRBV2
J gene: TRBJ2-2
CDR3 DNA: TGTGCCAGCAGTCGGGACCTCCTTTCCGGGGAGCTGTTTTTT
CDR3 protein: CASSRDLLSGELFF

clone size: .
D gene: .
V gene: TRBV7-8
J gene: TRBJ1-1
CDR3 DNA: TGTGCCAGCAGCCTCGGGACGGCCAACACTGAAGCTTTCTTT
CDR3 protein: CASSLGTANTEAFF

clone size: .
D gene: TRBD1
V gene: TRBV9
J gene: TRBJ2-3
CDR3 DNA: TGTGCCAGCAGCGTAGGACAGGGGGCAGGCACAGATACGCAGTATTTT
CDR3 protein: CASSVGQGAGTDTQYF

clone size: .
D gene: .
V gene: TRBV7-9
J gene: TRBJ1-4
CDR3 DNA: TGTGCCAGCAGCCGCGAAGCTGAAAAACTGTTTTTT
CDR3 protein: CASSREAEKLFF

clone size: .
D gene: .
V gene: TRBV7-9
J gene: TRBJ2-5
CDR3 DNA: TGTGCCAGCAGCCGGGGGGCCGAAGAGACCCAGTACTTC
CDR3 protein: CASSRGAEETQYF

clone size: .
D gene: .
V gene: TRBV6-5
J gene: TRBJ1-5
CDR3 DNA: TGTGCCAGCAGTCCTCGACAGGCCCTTGGGCCCCAGCATTTT
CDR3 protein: CASSPRQALGPQHF

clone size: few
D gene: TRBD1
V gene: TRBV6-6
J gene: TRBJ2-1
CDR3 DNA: TGTGCCAGCAGACTATCCCAGGGGGCGGGCTACAATGAGCAGTTCTTC
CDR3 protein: CASRLSQGAGYNEQFF

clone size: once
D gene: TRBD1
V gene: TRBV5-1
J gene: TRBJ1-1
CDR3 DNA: TGCGCCAGCAGCTGGGACAGGGTAGAAACTGAAGCTTTCTTT
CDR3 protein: CASSWDRVETEAFF

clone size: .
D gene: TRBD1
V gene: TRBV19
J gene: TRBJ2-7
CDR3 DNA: TGTGCCAGTAGTTTGACAGGGGGTATCGACGAGCAGTACTTC
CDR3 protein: CASSLTGGIDEQYF

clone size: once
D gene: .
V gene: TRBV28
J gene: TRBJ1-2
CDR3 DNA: TGTGCCAGCACCCCATCGAGTTTCTCAGCTAACTATGGCTACACCTTC
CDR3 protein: CASTPSSFSANYGYTF

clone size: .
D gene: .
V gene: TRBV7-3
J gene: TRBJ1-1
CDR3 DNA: TGTGCCAGCAACAAGGGGGGCCTGAACACTGAAGCTTTCTTT
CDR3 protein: CASNKGGLNTEAFF

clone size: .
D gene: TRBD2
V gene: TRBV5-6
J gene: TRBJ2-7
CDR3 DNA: TGTGCCAGCAGCTTGGCCGGGAATAGCGGGGCCTACGAGCAGTACTTC
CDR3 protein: CASSLAGNSGAYEQYF

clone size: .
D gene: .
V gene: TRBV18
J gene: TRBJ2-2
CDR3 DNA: TGTGCCAGCTCACCAGGCAGACAGAACACCGGGGAGCTGTTTTTT
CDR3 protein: CASSPGRQNTGELFF

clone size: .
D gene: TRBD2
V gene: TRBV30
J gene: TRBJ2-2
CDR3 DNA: TGTGCCTGGAGTGGATTAGCGGGGGCCAACGGGGAGCTGTTTTTT
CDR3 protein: CAWSGLAGANGELFF

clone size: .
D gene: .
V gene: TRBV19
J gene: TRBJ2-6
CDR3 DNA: TGTGCCAGTAGTATTAGCCGGAGCTCTGGGGCCAACGTCCTGACTTTC
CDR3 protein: CASSISRSSGANVLTF

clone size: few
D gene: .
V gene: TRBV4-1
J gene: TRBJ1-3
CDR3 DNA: TGCGCCACGAGCCCGGGTAGCTCTGGAAACACCATATATTTT
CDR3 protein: CATSPGSSGNTIYF

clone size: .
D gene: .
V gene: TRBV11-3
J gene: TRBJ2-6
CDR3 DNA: TGTGCCAGCAGCTTAGATCGGGCTGGGGCCAACGTCCTGACTTTC
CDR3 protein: CASSLDRAGANVLTF

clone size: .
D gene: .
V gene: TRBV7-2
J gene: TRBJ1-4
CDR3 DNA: TGTGCCAGCAGCTTAAGTCACAGGCCGTTTGCAACTAATGAAAAACTGTTTTTT
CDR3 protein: CASSLSHRPFATNEKLFF

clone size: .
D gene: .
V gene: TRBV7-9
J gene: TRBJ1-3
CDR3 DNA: TGTGCCAGCAGCCCCGTTGGTTTGCACGGGAGGAACACCATATATTTT
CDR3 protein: CASSPVGLHGRNTIYF

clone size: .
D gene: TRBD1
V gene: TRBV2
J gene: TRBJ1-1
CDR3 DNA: TGTGCCAGCAGTGAAAAAAGGACAGGGGGGGTGATGAACACTGAAGCTTTCTTT
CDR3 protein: CASSEKRTGGVMNTEAFF

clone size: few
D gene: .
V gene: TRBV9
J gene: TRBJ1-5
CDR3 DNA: TGTGCCAGCAGCCTATATTCTGGCGGGGGGGAAGAGAATCAGCCCCAGCATTTT
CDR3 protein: CASSLYSGGGEENQPQHF